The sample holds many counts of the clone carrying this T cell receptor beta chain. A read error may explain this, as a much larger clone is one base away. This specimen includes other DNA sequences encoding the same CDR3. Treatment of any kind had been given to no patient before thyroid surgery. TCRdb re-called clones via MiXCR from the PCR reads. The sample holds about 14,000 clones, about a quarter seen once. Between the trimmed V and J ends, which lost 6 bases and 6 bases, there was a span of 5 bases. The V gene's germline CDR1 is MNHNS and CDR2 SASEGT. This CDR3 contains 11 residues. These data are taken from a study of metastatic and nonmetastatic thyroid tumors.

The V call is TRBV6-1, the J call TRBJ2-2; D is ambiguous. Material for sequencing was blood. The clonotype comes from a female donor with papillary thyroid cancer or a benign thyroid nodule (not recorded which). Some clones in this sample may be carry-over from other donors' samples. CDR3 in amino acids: CASRGPGELFF. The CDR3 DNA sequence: TGTGCCAGCAGAGGCCCCGGGGAGCTGTTTTTT.